The 17 T cell receptor beta chains given below trace back to one sample, sequenced in a study of chemoradiotherapy in HPV16-positive cancers (dated by TCRdb to between 2021 and 2024). Library generation was performed with the immunoSEQ multiplex PCR assay. In its TCRdb copy, this immuneACCESS table keeps in-frame sequences only and misses some clones. Where compared with another copy, unresolved V genes explain less than half of these, and the others have no known cause. The sample records 40,000 or so clones, about 77% of which are singletons. The ten largest clones represent about 4.8% of the sample. The input for sequencing was blood, taken from a patient who underwent chemoradiotherapy. The receptors here all came from a human donor with HPV-associated anogenital cancer.

CDR3 nucleotide sequence: TGTGCCAGCAGCATGGAGAGCCCCGCAGGGAATCAGCCCCAGCATTTT. It encodes CASSMESPAGNQPQHF. The rearrangement joins TRBV7-9 to TRBJ1-5; D is possibly TRBD1 (5 bases). The V end lost 5 bases, the J end lost 4 bases, and 18 bases lay between the germline ends. The CDR3 totals 16 residues. CDR1 and CDR2 (germline): SEHNR, FQNEAQ (reference sequence).

The rearrangement links TRBV19 to TRBJ1-5; no clear D. Germline V gene data show CDR1 as LNHDA and CDR2 as SQIVND (reference sequence). Between the trimmed V and J ends, which lost 5 bases and 7 bases, there was a span of 9 bases. CDR3 size: 12 residues. The CDR3 here is CASSFDGQPQHF. DNA for the CDR3: TGTGCCAGTAGTTTTGACGGCCAGCCCCAGCATTTT.

This sequence joins TRBV7-2 and TRBJ1-5; 7 bases are a match to TRBD1. CDR1 and CDR2 (germline): SGHTA, FQGNSA. The CDR3 has 13 residues. Trimming at V came to 3 bases and at J to 6 bases, leaving 2 bases not matched to a gene. The CDR3 reads CASSLDRLQPQHF. The CDR3 DNA follows: TGTGCCAGCAGCTTGGACAGGCTTCAGCCCCAGCATTTT.

The V and J genes are TRBV29-1 and TRBJ2-5, with 11 bases that match TRBD2. The CDR3 length is 14 residues. The trim removed 7 bases at V and 1 base at J, leaving 5 bases unmatched. The V gene's germline CDR1 is SQVTM and CDR2 ANQGSEA. The CDR3 loop is CSASGTSGQETQYF. DNA for the CDR3: TGCAGCGCATCCGGGACTAGCGGCCAAGAGACCCAGTACTTC.

The rearrangement links TRBV5-1 to TRBJ2-3; D is possibly TRBD1 (6 bases). The CDR3 runs to 13 residues. Germline V gene lookup returns CDR1 SGHRS and CDR2 YFSETQ. Trimming took off 5 bases at V and 4 bases at J, with 11 bases between the two ends. CDR3 sequence: CASSNWGPDTQYF. CDR3 in DNA: TGCGCCAGCAGTAACTGGGGGCCAGATACGCAGTATTTT.

V gene TRBV27 combines with J gene TRBJ1-3; the D gene is possibly TRBD1 (6 bases). Trimming pared 3 bases from V and 3 bases from J, leaving 12 bases between. The CDR3 covers 15 residues. Germline lookup yields CDR1 MNHEY and CDR2 SMNVEV (reference sequence). CDR3 sequence reads: CASSLGARDGNTIYF. For the CDR3, the DNA is TGTGCCAGCAGTTTGGGGGCCAGGGATGGAAACACCATATATTTT.

In this sample, this clone turned up a few times. The V call is TRBV6-1, the J call TRBJ1-3; no clear D gene. V was trimmed by 4 bases and J by 4 bases, leaving 8 bases between them. The CDR3 covers 13 residues. The germline V gene has CDR1 MNHNS and CDR2 SASEGT. The CDR3 loop reads CASSVPQGNTIYF. The CDR3 region has the DNA TGTGCCAGCAGTGTCCCACAGGGAAACACCATATATTTT.

The gene calls are TRBV9 and TRBJ2-7; 8 nucleotides line up with TRBD2. The CDR3 spans 15 residues. V gave up 6 bases and J gave up 3 bases; unmatched junction bases: 11. Germline V gives CDR1 SGDLS, CDR2 YYNGEE. CDR3 DNA: TGTGCCAGCACTACTGGTGGGGGACTAGACTACGAGCAGTACTTC. It is translated as CASTTGGGLDYEQYF.

V is TRBV5-1 and J is TRBJ2-6, with 7 bases aligning to TRBD1. This CDR3 has 17 residues. The V segment lost 1 base and the J segment 3 bases; nucleotides outside the gene matches: 7. The germline CDR1 and CDR2 sequences are SGHRS and YFSETQ. CDR3 region: CASSLTPRGLGANVLTF. The CDR3, as DNA: TGCGCCAGCAGCTTGACCCCGAGGGGGCTTGGGGCCAACGTCCTGACTTTC.

The chain joins TRBV5-4 to TRBJ2-5; D perhaps matches TRBD2 (5 bases). V was shortened by 1 base and J by 11 bases, with 18 bases between the two germline ends. This CDR3 is 14 amino acids long. In germline, CDR1 is SGHNT, CDR2 YYREEE (reference sequence). This CDR3 reads CASSLWTLPYGQYF. CDR3 nucleotides: TGTGCCAGCAGCTTGTGGACTCTCCCGTATGGGCAGTACTTC.

Only a few counts were recorded for this clone. The chain couples TRBV10-1 to TRBJ1-5; 7 nucleotides align to TRBD1. With 6 bases clipped from V and 0 bases from J, the junction kept 20 bases outside the gene matches. This CDR3 is built from 20 residues. Germline CDR1 WNHNN, CDR2 SYGVQD (reference sequence). CDR3 in amino acids: CASRKETGIAGLYSNQPQHF. CDR3 coding DNA: TGCGCCAGCAGGAAGGAGACAGGGATCGCGGGTCTGTATAGCAATCAGCCCCAGCATTTT.

The V call is TRBV5-5, the J call TRBJ2-3; 10 positions match TRBD1. Germline V gives CDR1 SGHKS, CDR2 YYEKEE (reference sequence). This CDR3 has 14 amino acids. V was clipped by 7 bases and J by 3 bases; unmatched bases: 5. This CDR3 reads CASGTGVRTDTQYF. CDR3 DNA sequence: TGTGCCAGCGGGACAGGGGTTAGGACAGATACGCAGTATTTT.

Regarding this clone: A read error may account for a junction end that differs from germline. V usage is TRBV19 and J usage is TRBJ1-4; D uncertain. The CDR3 is made up of 18 amino acids. Germline CDR1 is LNHDA and CDR2 is SQIVND (reference sequence). CDR3 in DNA: TGTGCCAGTAGTCTAGACCCTCTCTCGTCTGCAACTAATGAAAAACTGTTTTTT. Its protein product is CASSLDPLSSATNEKLFF.

The chain uses TRBV5-6 and TRBJ1-1; a possible D gene is TRBD1 (5 bases). Trimming left V 7 bases short and J 8 bases short, with 21 bases between. The CDR3 length is 14 residues. Germline loops: CDR1 SGHDT, CDR2 YYEEEE. The CDR3 nucleotides are TGTGCCAGCTTCCCAGGTCGACAGCTCGAAGAAGCTTTCTTT. Its protein product is CASFPGRQLEEAFF. The variable domain in full, with the rest retrieved from reference TRBV5-6 and TRBJ1-1, is DAGVTQSPTHLIKTRGQQVTLRCSPKSGHDTVSWYQQALGQGPQFIFQYYEEEERQRGNFPDRFSGHQFPNYSSELNVNALLLGDSALYLCASFPGRQLEEAFFGQGTRLTVV.

The chain combines TRBV9 with TRBJ1-5; 12 nucleotides line up with TRBD1. J lost 11 bases, V lost 4 bases, and 13 bases had no gene match. The CDR3 has 16 amino acids. Germline-derived CDR1 and CDR2 are SGDLS and YYNGEE. The CDR3 nucleotides read TGTGCCAGCAGCATCGGTGCCGGGACAGGGGGCGGTACCCAGCATTTT. Translated: CASSIGAGTGGGTQHF.

The V gene is TRBV4-1, the J gene TRBJ2-7; D possibly corresponds to TRBD1 (5 bases). The V gene lost 1 base and the J gene lost 2 bases, with 12 bases spanning the gap. Germline CDR1 is MGHRA and CDR2 is YSYEKL. This CDR3 is 15 amino acids long. CDR3 DNA: TGCGCCAGCAGCCAAGGGGCAGGGTGGCCCTACGAGCAGTACTTC. Its protein is CASSQGAGWPYEQYF.

The chain carries TRBV5-1 and TRBJ2-7; maybe TRBD2 (7 bases). CDR1 SGHRS and CDR2 YFSETQ come from the germline V gene. V lost 0 bases, J lost 3 bases, and 13 bases lay in between. The CDR3 runs 15 residues. In DNA, the CDR3 is TGCGCCAGCAGCTTGGTAGGGGGGGTCGTCTACGAGCAGTACTTC. Its protein product is CASSLVGGVVYEQYF.